Listed below are T cell receptor beta chains from one sample, sequenced in a study of T-cell memory formation after mild COVID-19. Each CDR3 protein is one row after TCRdb ran MiXCR on the 5' RACE reads. The repertoire consists of hundreds of thousands of distinct CDR3 sequences, with less than 25% occurring once and the leading ten covering approximately 8.4%. Sequences were obtained from PBMCs or a T cell subset sorted from them (not recorded which). These receptors were collected from an adult woman who had mild COVID-19 (a few samples of this study predate the infection). Cell type and time point are not known. Each CDR3 is given with its conserved first and last residue. A D gene is named only where the DNA matches it firmly. The size entry is marked missing in some rows and otherwise reads once, few, many or a size class.

d_gene: .
j_gene: TRBJ1-2
abundance: few
v_gene: TRBV6-5
CDR3nt: TGTGCCAGCAGTTACTCGACGTACTTAGGGGATAATAACTATGGCTACACCTTC
CDR3aa: CASSYSTYLGDNNYGYTF

d_gene: .
j_gene: TRBJ2-3
abundance: .
v_gene: TRBV11-2
CDR3nt: TGTGCCAGCAGCTTAGTTAGCGGCCAGAACCCAGATACGCAGTATTTT
CDR3aa: CASSLVSGQNPDTQYF

d_gene: .
j_gene: TRBJ2-7
abundance: .
v_gene: TRBV15
CDR3nt: TGTGCCACCAGCAGACCCGACCGCTACGAGCAGTACTTC
CDR3aa: CATSRPDRYEQYF

d_gene: .
j_gene: TRBJ2-2
abundance: .
v_gene: TRBV5-1
CDR3nt: TGCGCCAGCAGCCCACCCGAAGCGGACCCCACCGGGGAGCTGTTTTTT
CDR3aa: CASSPPEADPTGELFF

d_gene: TRBD1
j_gene: TRBJ2-7
abundance: many
v_gene: TRBV5-5
CDR3nt: TGTGCCAGCAGCTTGGGGCCCTCCGGGACAGCCTACGAGCAGTACTTC
CDR3aa: CASSLGPSGTAYEQYF

d_gene: .
j_gene: TRBJ2-7
abundance: .
v_gene: TRBV6-2/TRBV6-3
CDR3nt: TGTGCCAGCAAGCGAAGGGCGGTCTACGAGCAGTACTTC
CDR3aa: CASKRRAVYEQYF

d_gene: .
j_gene: TRBJ2-1
abundance: .
v_gene: TRBV24-1
CDR3nt: TGTGCCACCAGTGACCCAGGCAGCTCCTACAATGAGCAGTTCTTC
CDR3aa: CATSDPGSSYNEQFF

d_gene: TRBD1
j_gene: TRBJ1-2
abundance: few
v_gene: TRBV5-6
CDR3nt: TGTGCCAGCAGCTGGGGGGAGACAGGGGCTCTAAGCTATGGCTACACCTTC
CDR3aa: CASSWGETGALSYGYTF

d_gene: .
j_gene: TRBJ1-2
abundance: .
v_gene: TRBV24-1
CDR3nt: TGTGCCACCAGTGAGGGATCCTATGGCTACACCTTC
CDR3aa: CATSEGSYGYTF

d_gene: .
j_gene: TRBJ2-1
abundance: .
v_gene: TRBV12-3/TRBV12-4
CDR3nt: TGTGCCACCAGACGCTACAATGAGCAGTTCTTC
CDR3aa: CATRRYNEQFF

d_gene: TRBD2
j_gene: TRBJ2-3
abundance: few
v_gene: TRBV2
CDR3nt: TGTGCCAGCAGAGCTAGCGGGGTGGCAGATACGCAGTATTTT
CDR3aa: CASRASGVADTQYF

d_gene: .
j_gene: TRBJ2-3
abundance: .
v_gene: TRBV29-1
CDR3nt: TGCAGCGTTCTACTAGCCGATAGCACAGATACGCAGTATTTT
CDR3aa: CSVLLADSTDTQYF

d_gene: .
j_gene: TRBJ1-5
abundance: .
v_gene: TRBV12-3/TRBV12-4
CDR3nt: TGTGCCAGCAGTTTTGGTCATCAGCCCCAGCATTTT
CDR3aa: CASSFGHQPQHF

d_gene: TRBD1
j_gene: TRBJ2-2
abundance: .
v_gene: TRBV19
CDR3nt: TGTGCCAGTAGTAGACAGGGGGCTGTCACCGGGGAGCTGTTTTTT
CDR3aa: CASSRQGAVTGELFF

d_gene: .
j_gene: TRBJ1-4
abundance: few
v_gene: TRBV9
CDR3nt: TGTGCCAGCTCGCAGGGGCCAACTAATGAAAAACTGTTTTTT
CDR3aa: CASSQGPTNEKLFF

d_gene: .
j_gene: TRBJ1-1
abundance: .
v_gene: TRBV7-8
CDR3nt: TGTGCCAGCAGCTTAGCGACGGGTGGGAACACTGAAGCTTTCTTT
CDR3aa: CASSLATGGNTEAFF

d_gene: .
j_gene: TRBJ2-2
abundance: few
v_gene: TRBV3-1
CDR3nt: TGTGCCAGCAGCCAAGTGTCACCTTCGAACACCGGGGAGCTGTTTTTT
CDR3aa: CASSQVSPSNTGELFF

d_gene: TRBD2
j_gene: TRBJ2-3
abundance: .
v_gene: TRBV9
CDR3nt: TGTGCCAGCAGGTCTGGCGGGGGAAGCACAGATACGCAGTATTTT
CDR3aa: CASRSGGGSTDTQYF

d_gene: .
j_gene: TRBJ2-1
abundance: .
v_gene: TRBV18
CDR3nt: TGTGCCAGCTCACTCCATTTGGTTGGCCCGACCTACAATGAGCAGTTCTTC
CDR3aa: CASSLHLVGPTYNEQFF

d_gene: .
j_gene: TRBJ2-2
abundance: .
v_gene: TRBV15
CDR3nt: TGTGCCACCAGCAGGTACAGCGCGAACACCGGGGAGCTGTTTTTT
CDR3aa: CATSRYSANTGELFF

d_gene: .
j_gene: TRBJ1-5
abundance: few
v_gene: TRBV21-1
CDR3nt: TGTGCCAGCAGCAAAGCGACACGGAAAGTCAATCAGCCCCAGCATTTT
CDR3aa: CASSKATRKVNQPQHF

d_gene: .
j_gene: TRBJ2-5
abundance: .
v_gene: TRBV20-1
CDR3nt: TGCAGTGCTAAGGGGAGACCCGGGCGAGAAGAGACCCAGTACTTC
CDR3aa: CSAKGRPGREETQYF

d_gene: .
j_gene: TRBJ2-7
abundance: many
v_gene: TRBV2
CDR3nt: TGTGCCAGCAAAGACGGCACCTACGAGCAGTACTTC
CDR3aa: CASKDGTYEQYF

d_gene: .
j_gene: TRBJ1-2
abundance: .
v_gene: TRBV29-1
CDR3nt: TGCAGCGTTGAAGGGGGCGCGGTGGATGGCTACACCTTC
CDR3aa: CSVEGGAVDGYTF

d_gene: .
j_gene: TRBJ1-2
abundance: few
v_gene: TRBV18
CDR3nt: TGTGCCAGCTCACCACCGGGACGCTCCTATGGCTACACCTTC
CDR3aa: CASSPPGRSYGYTF

d_gene: TRBD1
j_gene: TRBJ2-3
abundance: .
v_gene: TRBV11-3
CDR3nt: TGTGCCAGCACCGGGGACAGGGGGCTTGCAGATACGCAGTATTTT
CDR3aa: CASTGDRGLADTQYF